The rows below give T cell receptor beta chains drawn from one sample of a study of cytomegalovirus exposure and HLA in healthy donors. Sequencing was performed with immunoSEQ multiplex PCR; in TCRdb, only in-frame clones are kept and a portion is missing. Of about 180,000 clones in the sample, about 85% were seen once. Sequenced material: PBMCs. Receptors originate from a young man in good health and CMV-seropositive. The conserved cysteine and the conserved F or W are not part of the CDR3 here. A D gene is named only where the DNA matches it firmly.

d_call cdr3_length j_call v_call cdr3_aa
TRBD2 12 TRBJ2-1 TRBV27 ASSRLAGLNEQF
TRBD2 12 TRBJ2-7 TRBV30 AWSGTSAAYEQY
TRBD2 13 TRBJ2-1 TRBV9 ASSVSGLAMDEQF
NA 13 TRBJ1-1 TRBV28 ASTPGGRLNTEAF
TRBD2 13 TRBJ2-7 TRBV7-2 ASSPAGTSTYEQY
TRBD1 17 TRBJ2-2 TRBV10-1 ASSGGTGDIIPNTGELF
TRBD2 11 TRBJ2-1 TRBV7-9 ASSLGSGSEQF
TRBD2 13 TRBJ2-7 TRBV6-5 ASSYNGGSSYEQY
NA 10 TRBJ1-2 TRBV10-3 AISRGDYGYT
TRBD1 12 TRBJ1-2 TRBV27 ASSFSGTGDGYT
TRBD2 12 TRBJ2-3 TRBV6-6 ASRGGRSTDTQY
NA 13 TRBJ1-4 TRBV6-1 ASSESQGSTEKLF
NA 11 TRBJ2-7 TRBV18 ASSPPRPLEQY
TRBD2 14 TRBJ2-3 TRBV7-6 ASSVGSGTSTDTQY
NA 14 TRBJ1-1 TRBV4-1 ASSQAVAAENTEAF
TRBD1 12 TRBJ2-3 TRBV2 ASRIQGGTDTQY
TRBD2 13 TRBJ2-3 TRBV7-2 ASSGRGTSPDTQY
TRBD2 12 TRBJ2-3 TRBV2 ASSAGLEADTQY
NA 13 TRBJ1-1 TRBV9 ASSPGGESDTEAF
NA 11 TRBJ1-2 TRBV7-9 ASRRTGSYGYT